These 14 T cell receptor beta chains came from one sample sequenced in a study of blood T cell repertoires in COVID-19. Clones were read by immunoSEQ multiplex PCR, and TCRdb kept only the in-frame ones, dropping some. This table holds 250,000 to 350,000 clones, about 85% found once. Sequenced material: PBMCs or T cells enriched from blood (not recorded which). These receptors were obtained from a woman aged 30 to 39 who had recovered from COVID-19.

V is TRBV19 and J is TRBJ2-2; 9 positions agree with TRBD1. The CDR3 loop spans 14 amino acids. The junction had 4 bases not matched to a gene; V was cut back by 6 bases and J by 5 bases. CDR1 is LNHDA, CDR2 SQIVND, per germline (reference sequence). The CDR3 loop reads CASRTTGGTGELFF. The CDR3 DNA is TGTGCCAGTAGGACGACAGGGGGGACCGGGGAGCTGTTTTTT.

This rearrangement joins TRBV18 to TRBJ1-5; maybe TRBD1 (6 bases). CDR3 length: 15 amino acids. With 1 base removed from V and 3 bases from J, the gap between germline ends came to 10 bases. The V gene's germline CDR1 is KGHSH and CDR2 LQKENI. The CDR3 loop reads CASSPLGQPNQPQHF. The CDR3 nucleotides are TGTGCCAGCTCACCACTCGGACAGCCCAATCAGCCCCAGCATTTT.

V usage is TRBV30 and J usage is TRBJ2-7, with D possibly matching TRBD1 (6 bases). The CDR3 sequence is 14 residues long. Germline assignment: CDR1 GTSNPN and CDR2 SVGIG (reference sequence). Trimming pared 0 bases from V and 3 bases from J, leaving 12 bases between. The CDR3 loop is CAWSVQGRGYEQYF. The CDR3 DNA reads as TGTGCCTGGAGTGTACAGGGCAGGGGCTACGAGCAGTACTTC. The whole variable domain, remainder taken from reference TRBV30 and TRBJ2-7, is SQTIHQWPATLVQPVGSPLSLECTVEGTSNPNLYWYRQAAGRGLQLLFYSVGIGQISSEVPQNLSASRPQDRQFILSSKKLLLSDSGFYLCAWSVQGRGYEQYFGPGTRLTVT.

This clone was seen only a few times. The chain uses TRBV3-1 (or the pseudogene TRBV3-2) and TRBJ1-6; 9 bases map to TRBD1. Trimming removed 4 bases from V and 9 bases from J; junction bases left unmatched: 7. This CDR3 is built from 15 residues. The germline CDR1 and CDR2 sequences are LGHDT and YNNKEL (reference sequence). CDR3 nucleotides: TGTGCCAGCAGCCGACAGGGGGGAGGGCGTTCACCCCTCCACTTT. Translation: CASSRQGGGRSPLHF.

DNA for the CDR3: TGTGCCAGTAGTATATCCCTTGGGACAGGGGAATTTCAGCCCCAGCATTTT. It encodes CASSISLGTGEFQPQHF. This chain joins TRBV19 and TRBJ1-5; 10 positions agree with TRBD1. This CDR3 contains 17 residues. Germline V gene lookup returns CDR1 LNHDA and CDR2 SQIVND (reference sequence). The V segment lost 2 bases and the J segment 6 bases; nucleotides outside the gene matches: 10.

This rearrangement joins TRBV27 to TRBJ1-6; TRBD1 aligns across 7 bases. CDR1 and CDR2 from the germline V gene are MNHEY and SMNVEV (reference sequence). After removal of 8 bases from V and 10 bases from J, the junction contained 8 bases not matched to a gene. CDR3 size: 13 residues. The CDR3 DNA reads TGTGCCAGCCGAGACAGGGTCGAATCACCCCTCCACTTT. Amino acid sequence: CASRDRVESPLHF.

The V and J genes are TRBV25-1 and TRBJ2-1, with D possibly being TRBD2 (5 bases). The CDR3 sequence is 13 residues long. Trimming took 3 bases from V and 12 from J, leaving 15 bases between them. Germline V CDR1 and CDR2: MGHDK, SYGVNS. The CDR3, as DNA: TGTGCCAGCAGTGATTTCCCCCTCCGGGGGCAGTTCTTC. Its protein is CASSDFPLRGQFF.

The gene calls are TRBV6-5 and TRBJ2-7; 9 nucleotides match TRBD1. This CDR3 region has 14 residues. Losses at the gene ends were 6 bases for V and 2 bases for J; bases not matched to a gene: 5. CDR1 is MNHEY, CDR2 SVGAGI, per germline. In DNA, the CDR3 is TGTGCCAGCAGCCAAACAGGGGGCACCTACGAGCAGTACTTC. Residues: CASSQTGGTYEQYF.

The CDR3 reads CASSLRPSGGAETQYF. The CDR3 DNA reads as TGTGCCAGCAGCTTAAGGCCTAGCGGGGGGGCCGAGACCCAGTACTTC. The chain combines TRBV7-3 with TRBJ2-5; 12 bases agree with TRBD2. CDR3 length equals 16 residues. With 1 base clipped from V and 5 bases from J, the junction kept 5 bases outside the gene matches. In germline, CDR1 is SGHTA, CDR2 FQGTGA.

This clone has just one count. The chain has TRBV5-1 and TRBJ1-3; 9 bases align to TRBD1. CDR1 and CDR2 (germline): SGHRS, YFSETQ. The CDR3 is 16 amino acids. V was clipped by 3 bases and J by 0 bases; unmatched bases: 4. Here the CDR3 reads CASSSQTGGSGNTIYF. As DNA, the CDR3 is TGCGCCAGCAGCTCGCAGACAGGGGGCTCTGGAAACACCATATATTTT.

The V call is TRBV4-2, the J call TRBJ1-5; 10 bases line up with TRBD1. Unmatched junction bases numbered 4, after V lost 0 bases and J lost 2 bases. Germline loops: CDR1 LGHNA, CDR2 YNFKEQ. This CDR3 comprises 17 residues. The CDR3 region is CASSQEVGTGGNQPQHF. CDR3 coding DNA: TGTGCCAGCAGCCAAGAAGTCGGGACAGGGGGCAATCAGCCCCAGCATTTT.

V usage is TRBV7-2 and J usage is TRBJ1-4; 7 bases map to TRBD1. With 2 bases clipped from V and 7 bases from J, the junction kept 7 bases outside the gene matches. CDR3 length equals 15 residues. Germline-derived CDR1 and CDR2 are SGHTA and FQGNSA. In DNA, the CDR3 is TGTGCCAGCAGCTTATCCGGGGCAGGGGGTGAAAAACTGTTTTTT. The encoded protein is CASSLSGAGGEKLFF.

The V call is TRBV30, the J call TRBJ1-6; a possible D gene is TRBD1 (5 bases). CDR3 length equals 13 residues. Deletions cut 1 base from V and 9 bases from J, with 10 bases between. Looked up from germline, CDR1 is GTSNPN and CDR2 is SVGIG (reference sequence). The CDR3 bases are TGTGCCTGGAGTGGGGGGGGTGGTTCACCCCTCCACTTT. This gives the protein CAWSGGGGSPLHF.

V usage is TRBV7-3 and J usage is TRBJ1-6; no definite D call. Per germline, CDR1 SGHTA and CDR2 FQGTGA. CDR3 size: 13 residues. Trimming pared 0 bases from V and 9 bases from J, leaving 6 bases between. CDR3 in amino acids: CASSLTAPSPLHF. As DNA, the CDR3 is TGTGCCAGCAGCTTAACGGCACCTTCACCCCTCCACTTT.